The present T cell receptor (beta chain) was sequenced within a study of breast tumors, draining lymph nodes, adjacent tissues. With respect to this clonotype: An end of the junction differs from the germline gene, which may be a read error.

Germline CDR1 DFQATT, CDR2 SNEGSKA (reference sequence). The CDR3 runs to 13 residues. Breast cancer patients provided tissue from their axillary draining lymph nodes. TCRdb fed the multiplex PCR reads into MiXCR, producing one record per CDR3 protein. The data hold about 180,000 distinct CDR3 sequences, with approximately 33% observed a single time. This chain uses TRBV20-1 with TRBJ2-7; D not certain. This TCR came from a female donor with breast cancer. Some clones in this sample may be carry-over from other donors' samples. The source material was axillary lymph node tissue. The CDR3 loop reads CSAGSPTTYVQCF. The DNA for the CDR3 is TGCAGTGCTGGTAGTCCGACAACCTACGTGCAGTGCTTC.